These T cell receptor beta chains were read from a single sample in a study of radiotherapy plus CTLA-4 blockade in lung cancer. The table came from immunoSEQ multiplex PCR; TCRdb's copy has only in-frame clones and leaves some out. Here the sample spans about 76,000 clones, 78% being singletons. The sequencing here drew on peripheral blood, taken from a patient treated with radiotherapy plus ipilimumab. The receptors originated from a human donor with non-small cell lung cancer whose response to radiotherapy plus ipilimumab could not be evaluated. Some clones in this sample may be carry-over from other donors' samples. Both conserved end residues are part of each CDR3. Each record gives: D gene, clone size, J gene, V gene, CDR3 protein, CDR3 DNA. The D gene is left open where the match is weak. Only some rows state a clone size, as once, few, many or a class for expanded clones.

TRBD1 . TRBJ1-1 TRBV5-1 CASSSRPGGMGTEAFF TGCGCCAGCAGCTCGCGGCCAGGGGGCATGGGCACTGAAGCTTTCTTT
. . TRBJ2-1 TRBV7-9 CASSSGTFYNEQFF TGTGCCAGCAGCTCCGGGACTTTTTACAATGAGCAGTTCTTC
TRBD1 few TRBJ1-2 TRBV6-6 CASRPTGTDGYTF TGTGCCAGCAGGCCGACAGGGACTGATGGCTACACCTTC
TRBD2 . TRBJ2-3 TRBV7-2 CASSPGLAATDTQYF TGTGCCAGCAGCCCAGGTCTAGCGGCCACAGATACGCAGTATTTT
. . TRBJ1-1 TRBV18 CASSRDWNTEAFF TGTGCCAGCTCCCGCGACTGGAACACTGAAGCTTTCTTT
. . TRBJ2-5 TRBV30 CAWRAVRGGEYQETQYF TGTGCCTGGAGAGCCGTACGTGGAGGGGAATACCAAGAGACCCAGTACTTC
. . TRBJ2-7 TRBV6-1 CASSDRGVDEQYF TGTGCCAGCAGTGACAGGGGGGTCGACGAGCAGTACTTC
TRBD2 . TRBJ2-5 TRBV30 CAWTAGLAVETQYF TGTGCCTGGACCGCCGGACTAGCGGTTGAGACCCAGTACTTC
. . TRBJ1-2 TRBV6-1 CASSEGPTNYGYTF TGTGCCAGCAGTGAAGGTCCTACTAACTATGGCTACACCTTC
TRBD1 . TRBJ2-1 TRBV7-2 CASSPRQGNEQFF TGTGCCAGCAGCCCCAGACAGGGGAATGAGCAGTTCTTC
TRBD2 . TRBJ2-1 TRBV6-1 CASSRSPAGNEQFF TGTGCCAGCAGCCGATCCCCAGCGGGGAATGAGCAGTTCTTC
. . TRBJ2-7 TRBV4-1 CASSQEGDEQYF TGCGCCAGCAGCCAAGAAGGGGACGAGCAGTACTTC
. . TRBJ2-1 TRBV11-2 CATGYYNEQFF TGTGCCACAGGCTACTACAATGAGCAGTTCTTC
TRBD2 . TRBJ2-2 TRBV4-2 CASSQGLAGASNTGELFF TGTGCCAGCAGCCAGGGACTAGCGGGGGCTTCGAACACCGGGGAGCTGTTTTTT
TRBD1 . TRBJ1-2 TRBV18 CASSLQDRGRNYGYTF TGTGCCAGCTCACTCCAAGACAGGGGGCGGAACTATGGCTACACCTTC
TRBD2 once TRBJ2-5 TRBV5-1 CASSLGTSGAQETQYF TGCGCCAGCAGCCTCGGGACTAGCGGGGCCCAAGAGACCCAGTACTTC
. . TRBJ1-6 TRBV6-5 CASSYSAGLWNSPLHF TGTGCCAGCAGTTACTCGGCAGGACTATGGAATTCACCCCTCCACTTT
. . TRBJ1-4 TRBV15 CATSRDGETNEKLFF TGTGCCACCAGCAGAGATGGGGAGACTAATGAAAAACTGTTTTTT
TRBD1 . TRBJ1-5 TRBV18 CASSPVGGANQPQHF TGTGCCAGCTCACCAGTAGGGGGCGCGAATCAGCCCCAGCATTTT
TRBD1 . TRBJ2-5 TRBV13 CASSLRGQGANSETQYF TGTGCCAGCAGCTTACGGGGCCAGGGGGCGAATTCCGAGACCCAGTACTTC
TRBD1 . TRBJ2-7 TRBV28 CASTTWDRGTYEQYF TGTGCCAGCACTACCTGGGACAGGGGTACCTACGAGCAGTACTTC
. . TRBJ2-7 TRBV5-1 CASSLAPTGFYEQYF TGCGCCAGCAGCTTGGCCCCCACAGGATTTTACGAGCAGTACTTC
TRBD2 . TRBJ2-3 TRBV6-5 CASTGGEGDTQYF TGTGCCAGCACGGGCGGGGAGGGAGATACGCAGTATTTT
TRBD2 . TRBJ2-7 TRBV7-2 CASSSMGGGHYEQYF TGTGCCAGCAGCTCCATGGGCGGGGGGCACTACGAGCAGTACTTC